The rows below give T cell receptor beta chains drawn from one sample of a study of T cells in Graves' hyperthyroidism and ophthalmopathy. Using its own MiXCR run on the multiplex PCR reads, TCRdb lists one record per CDR3 protein. The sample holds roughly 570,000 distinct CDR3 sequences, about 15% seen once. The sample was blood. Every receptor here comes from a woman aged 30 to 39 with Graves' hyperthyroidism. The CDR3 runs from the conserved cysteine through the conserved F or W. A D gene is named only where the DNA matches it firmly. Clone size, where shown, is once, few, many, or a class for clones that have expanded.

d_call	v_call	clone_size	j_call	cdr3_nt	cdr3_aa
.	TRBV15	.	TRBJ1-3	TGTGCCACCAGCCCAGGGGTCGGAAACACCATATATTTT	CATSPGVGNTIYF
.	TRBV19	.	TRBJ1-1	TGTGCCAGTAGTATATCCGGACACACGAACACTGAAGCTTTCTTC	CASSISGHTNTEAFF
.	TRBV27	many	TRBJ2-2	TGTGCCAGCAGTTTTAGACTCTCGAACACCGGGGAGCTGTTTTTT	CASSFRLSNTGELFF
TRBD1	TRBV7-9	.	TRBJ2-7	TGTGCCAGCAGCTTCACCGGGACAGACTACGAGCAGTACTTC	CASSFTGTDYEQYF
.	TRBV18	.	TRBJ1-1	TGTGCCAGCTCACCGGCCGCGGGGGGCGCAATGAACACTGAAGCTTTCTTT	CASSPAAGGAMNTEAFF
.	TRBV20-1	many	TRBJ2-1	TGCAGTGCTAGCCGGAAGGGAACCAATGAGCAGTTCTTC	CSASRKGTNEQFF
.	TRBV12-3/TRBV12-4	few	TRBJ2-2	TGTGCCAGCACCCTGGGTGGGGAGCTGTTTTTT	CASTLGGELFF
.	TRBV27	many	TRBJ2-3	TGTGCCAGCAGTTTAAGGGGACAAGCTAGCACAGATACGCAGTATTTT	CASSLRGQASTDTQYF
.	TRBV27	few	TRBJ2-4	TGTGCCAGTGGCCCTGACAGTAGCAACAGGGTAATAGCCAAAAACATTCAGTACTTC	CASGPDSSNRVIAKNIQYF
.	TRBV6-1	many	TRBJ2-7	TGTGCCAGCAGTGGACACACTCAGGGGGGCTACGAGCAGTACTTC	CASSGHTQGGYEQYF
.	TRBV7-8	few	TRBJ1-6	TGTGCCAGCAGACGTTTCCATTCCTCATATAATTCACCCCTCCACTTT	CASRRFHSSYNSPLHF
.	TRBV5-5	many	TRBJ2-7	TGTGCCAGCAGCGTGACGGACACATTCTACGAGCAGTACTTC	CASSVTDTFYEQYF
.	TRBV19	.	TRBJ1-4	TGTGCCAGTAGTCGAGTGGGCGGCCGCGCGAATGAAAAACTGTTTTTT	CASSRVGGRANEKLFF
.	TRBV12-3/TRBV12-4	few	TRBJ2-5	TGTGCCAGCAGTCAGGACAGTCATGAGACCCAGTACTTC	CASSQDSHETQYF
.	TRBV28	few	TRBJ1-5	TGTGCCAGCAGCCCCCTAAGGGATAGCAATCAGCCCCAGCATTTT	CASSPLRDSNQPQHF
TRBD1	TRBV4-1	few	TRBJ1-1	TGCGCCAGCAGCCAAACAACGACAGGGCGACATGAAGCTTTCTTT	CASSQTTTGRHEAFF
TRBD1	TRBV11-1	.	TRBJ1-2	TGTGCCAGCAGCTTATTAGGGACAGATGGCTACACCTTC	CASSLLGTDGYTF
.	TRBV18	few	TRBJ2-1	TGTGCCAGCTCACCTGGGAATGGGCAGTTCTTC	CASSPGNGQFF
.	TRBV19	few	TRBJ2-3	TGTGCCAGTAGCTTGGCTAGCAGCGATACGCAGTATTTT	CASSLASSDTQYF
TRBD2	TRBV15	many	TRBJ2-2	TGTGCCACCAGCAGAGATCCGCTAGCGGGAGGTCGGACCGGGGAGCTGTTTTTT	CATSRDPLAGGRTGELFF
.	TRBV6-5	.	TRBJ2-5	TGTGCCAGCAGTTACGAGGGGACCCAAGAGACCCAGTACTTC	CASSYEGTQETQYF
.	TRBV11-2	many	TRBJ1-3	TGTGCCAGCAGCCCGAGGGGTGGGTGGACGGCCTCTGGAAACACCATATATTTT	CASSPRGGWTASGNTIYF
TRBD1	TRBV2	.	TRBJ2-7	TGTGCCAGCGGGGGCAGGGGGCTCTACGAGCAGTACTTC	CASGGRGLYEQYF
.	TRBV18	many	TRBJ2-1	TGTGCCAGCTCACCACCCCTACTAGGTTCGAATGAGCAGTTCTTC	CASSPPLLGSNEQFF
.	TRBV9	few	TRBJ2-1	TGTGCCAGCAGTTTAATAGCGGTGGGGAAACACAATGAGCAGTTCTTC	CASSLIAVGKHNEQFF
TRBD2	TRBV6-2/TRBV6-3	many	TRBJ2-7	TGTGCCAGCACCTCCAGACTAGCGGGAGGTGTCTACGAGCAGTACTTC	CASTSRLAGGVYEQYF
TRBD2	TRBV28	many	TRBJ2-7	TGTGCCAGCAGTTTCGGACCCGGGACGGTCATAGCGGGAGCCCCAAACGAGCAGTACTTC	CASSFGPGTVIAGAPNEQYF
TRBD1	TRBV19	.	TRBJ1-2	TGTGCCAGTATTGGGGACAGGGACTTTGGCTACACCTTC	CASIGDRDFGYTF
TRBD1	TRBV4-2	many	TRBJ2-7	TGTGCCAGCAGCCAAGACCCGACAGGGGGCGAATACGAGCAGTACTTC	CASSQDPTGGEYEQYF
TRBD1	TRBV7-9	few	TRBJ1-5	TGTGCCAGCAGCCTAACGAGACAGGGGTTAAGGAATCAGCCCCAGCATTTT	CASSLTRQGLRNQPQHF
.	TRBV15	few	TRBJ2-7	TGTGCCACCAGCAGAGTAAGGGGGGCTACCGAGCAGTACTTC	CATSRVRGATEQYF
.	TRBV13	many	TRBJ2-1	TGTGCCAGCAGCTCACAGGGTTGGAATGAGCAGTTCTTC	CASSSQGWNEQFF
TRBD1	TRBV4-2	few	TRBJ2-7	TGTGCCAGCAGCCTAAACGCAAACAGGGGGGTAATAAACTACGAGCAGTACTTC	CASSLNANRGVINYEQYF
TRBD1	TRBV6-2/TRBV6-3	.	TRBJ1-2	TGTGCCAGCAGCTTGTGGACAGGGGTCAACTATGGCTACACCTTC	CASSLWTGVNYGYTF
.	TRBV30	many	TRBJ1-1	TGTGCCTGGAGCCCCCCGCGGGGGTACACTGAAGCTTTCTTT	CAWSPPRGYTEAFF
.	TRBV11-2	many	TRBJ2-5	TGTGCCAGCAGCTTAAAGGGTGCGGGGACCCAGTACTTC	CASSLKGAGTQYF
TRBD1	TRBV28	.	TRBJ1-3	TGTGCCAGCAGTTCCGGGACAGGAGTTTTCTCTGGAAACACCATATATTTT	CASSSGTGVFSGNTIYF
TRBD2	TRBV27	few	TRBJ2-7	TGTGCCAGCAACTCACGACTAGCGGGAGGGCCGAGTCCGAAGCAGTACTTC	CASNSRLAGGPSPKQYF
TRBD1	TRBV20-1	.	TRBJ2-7	TGCAGTGCACATTCCGGGACAGTTAGCTCCTACGAGCAGTACTTC	CSAHSGTVSSYEQYF
TRBD1	TRBV7-9	.	TRBJ1-1	TGTGCCAGCAGCTTAGGATTGACAGGGGGCCTGAACACTGAAGCTTTCTTT	CASSLGLTGGLNTEAFF
TRBD1	TRBV7-9	once	TRBJ2-4	TGTGCCAGCAGCTCCTGGACAGGGAGAAGTGAAGCCAGAAACATTCAGTACTTC	CASSSWTGRSEARNIQYF